Each of the 31 T cell receptor beta chains below was sequenced from the same sample in a study of T cells in Graves' hyperthyroidism and ophthalmopathy. TCR beta CDR3 region amplification was performed from RNA transcripts. In the first-round RT-PCR of the TCR CDR3, the HTBI primer set was used. TCRdb reanalysed the multiplex PCR reads using MiXCR and keeps one entry per CDR3 protein. The sample consists of 300,000 to 400,000 distinct CDR3 sequences, 11% to 15% of them appearing once. The sequencing input was blood. The receptor set was obtained from a woman aged 60-75 years with Graves' hyperthyroidism.

The chain has TRBV30 and TRBJ1-1; 7 nucleotides match TRBD1. Germline assignment: CDR1 GTSNPN and CDR2 SVGIG (reference sequence). V shed 0 bases and J 4 bases; nucleotides not matched to a gene: 8. CDR3 length: 15 residues. The CDR3 is CAWSVHFRGITEAFF. CDR3 bases: TGTGCCTGGAGTGTACACTTCAGGGGGATCACTGAAGCTTTCTTT.

This clonotype was seen only a few times. This chain uses TRBV5-6 with TRBJ2-3, with 7 bases identical to TRBD2. V gave up 5 bases and J gave up 13 bases; unmatched junction bases: 10. Per the germline V gene, CDR1 is SGHDT and CDR2 is YYEEEE. The CDR3 length is 12 residues. The CDR3 is CASSFWEGAEYF. The CDR3 region has the DNA TGTGCCAGCAGTTTCTGGGAGGGCGCAGAGTATTTT.

V gene TRBV20-1 combines with J gene TRBJ2-1, with 7 bases that match TRBD2. The length of the CDR3 is 14 residues. V was clipped by 5 bases and J by 0 bases; unmatched bases: 4. The germline V gene has CDR1 DFQATT and CDR2 SNEGSKA (reference sequence). The CDR3 region is CSAFRTSSYNEQFF. The CDR3 region has the DNA TGCAGTGCTTTTAGGACTAGCTCCTACAATGAGCAGTTCTTC.

This clonotype was seen many times. The chain has TRBV28 and TRBJ2-3, with TRBD2 matching over 7 bases. V shed 7 bases and J 2 bases; nucleotides not matched to a gene: 12. Germline V lookup: CDR1 MDHEN, CDR2 SYDVKM. This CDR3 has 16 residues. Here the CDR3 DNA reads TGTGCCAGCAAGTCGGAGCGGGAAGGGACCACAGATACGCAGTATTTT. Translating gives CASKSEREGTTDTQYF.

Many counts were recorded for this clonotype. V is TRBV29-1 and J is TRBJ1-1, with unresolved D. With 5 bases removed from V and 7 bases from J, the gap between germline ends came to 11 bases. The CDR3 length is 11 residues. CDR1 SQVTM and CDR2 ANQGSEA come from the germline V gene. The CDR3 DNA sequence: TGCAGCGTTCTCGGAGGAGGTGAAGCTTTCTTT. Translating gives CSVLGGGEAFF.

There are many counts of this clonotype. The rearrangement uses TRBV4-2 and TRBJ1-4; TRBD1 agrees at 9 bases. The CDR3 spans 14 residues. The V gene end was trimmed by 5 bases and the J gene end by 4 bases; junction bases not matched to a gene: 2. Looked up from germline, CDR1 is LGHNA and CDR2 is YNFKEQ. The CDR3 region has the DNA TGTGCCAGCAGCGCGGGACAGGGTAATGAAAAACTGTTTTTT. This codes for CASSAGQGNEKLFF.

This clonotype was observed many times. The genes are TRBV28 and TRBJ2-1; 11 bases line up with TRBD1. The junction had 9 bases not matched to a gene; V was cut back by 1 base and J by 7 bases. The V gene's germline CDR1 is MDHEN and CDR2 SYDVKM. The CDR3 contains 17 residues. This CDR3 reads CASSLSYRDRGKNEQFF. CDR3 nucleotides: TGTGCCAGCAGTTTATCGTATCGGGACAGGGGGAAGAATGAGCAGTTCTTC.

This clonotype was recorded at least ten times. The rearrangement joins TRBV11-3 to TRBJ2-3; D perhaps matches TRBD2 (7 bases). Trimming left V 4 bases short and J 9 bases short, with 20 bases between. Germline V gene data show CDR1 as SGHNT and CDR2 as YENEEA. The CDR3 contains 15 residues. CDR3 sequence reads: CASSWGGSAQETQYF. CDR3 in DNA: TGTGCCAGCAGCTGGGGGGGCTCCGCACAGGAAACGCAGTATTTT.

This clonotype showed up just once. The V and J genes are TRBV7-9 and TRBJ2-3; D possibly corresponds to TRBD1 (5 bases). There are 15 residues in the CDR3. Germline lookup yields CDR1 SEHNR and CDR2 FQNEAQ (reference sequence). Trimming left V 2 bases short and J 5 bases short, with 14 bases between. The CDR3 spells CASSLIGQGGDTQYF. CDR3 sequence (DNA): TGTGCCAGCAGCTTAATCGGTCAGGGCGGAGATACGCAGTATTTT.

The sample holds a few counts of this clonotype. The V and J genes are TRBV20-1 and TRBJ2-5; the D is unclear. V was pared by 0 bases and J by 4 bases, with 12 bases between. Looked up from germline, CDR1 is DFQATT and CDR2 is SNEGSKA (reference sequence). This CDR3 is built from 14 residues. The CDR3 nucleotides read TGCAGTGCTAGAGATCCAGGCGGCGGAGAGACCCAGTACTTC. Residues: CSARDPGGGETQYF.

Many counts were recorded for this clonotype. The chain has TRBV5-1 and TRBJ2-3; D is ambiguous. The CDR3 contains 16 residues. Trimming removed 0 bases at V and 1 base at J, with 12 bases between. In germline, CDR1 is SGHRS, CDR2 YFSETQ. CDR3 residues: CASSLAAALGTDTQYF. The CDR3 coding sequence is TGCGCCAGCAGCTTGGCGGCCGCCTTGGGCACAGATACGCAGTATTTT. Together with reference TRBV5-1 and TRBJ2-3, the CDR3 gives the full variable domain: KAGVTQTPRYLIKTRGQQVTLSCSPISGHRSVSWYQQTPGQGLQFLFEYFSETQRNKGNFPGRFSGRQFSNSRSEMNVSTLELGDSALYLCASSLAAALGTDTQYFGPGTRLTVL.

This clonotype was seen at least ten times. The chain joins TRBV3-1 to TRBJ1-2; the D is unclear. Per the germline V gene, CDR1 is LGHDT and CDR2 is YNNKEL (reference sequence). The length of the CDR3 is 11 residues. Trimming left V 7 bases short and J 4 bases short, with 7 bases between. The CDR3 here is CASTGIYGYTF. The CDR3 nucleotides are TGTGCCAGCACCGGGATCTATGGCTACACCTTC.

This chain links TRBV5-1 with TRBJ2-5; 8 bases map to TRBD1. The CDR3 length is 14 residues. V shed 2 bases, J shed 2 bases, and the junction held 2 bases outside the gene matches. The germline gives CDR1 SGHRS, CDR2 YFSETQ. CDR3 nucleotide sequence: TGCGCCAGCAGCTTCTGGACAGGGCAAGAGACCCAGTACTTC. This gives the protein CASSFWTGQETQYF.

The V gene is TRBV5-1, the J gene TRBJ2-1, with D maybe TRBD2 (6 bases). Germline CDR1 reads SGHRS; CDR2 reads YFSETQ. The CDR3 totals 13 residues. Trimming pared 0 bases from V and 7 bases from J, leaving 8 bases between. CDR3 region: CASSLAAGNEQFF. As DNA, the CDR3 is TGCGCCAGCAGCTTGGCGGCGGGGAATGAGCAGTTCTTC.

This clonotype has only a few counts. The chain employs TRBV7-2 and TRBJ2-7, with 9 nucleotides matching TRBD2. The CDR3 is 16 amino acids. The ends lost 1 base at V and 4 bases at J; junction bases unmatched: 8. Looked up from germline, CDR1 is SGHTA and CDR2 is FQGNSA. Written as DNA, the CDR3 is TGTGCCAGCAGCTTAGATTCGACTAGCGGTGGGTACGAGCAGTACTTC. This sequence encodes CASSLDSTSGGYEQYF. The full variable domain, with the rest looked up from reference TRBV7-2 and TRBJ2-7, is GAGVSQSPSNKVTEKGKDVELRCDPISGHTALYWYRQSLGQGLEFLIYFQGNSAPDKSGLPSDRFSAERTGGSVSTLTIQRTQQEDSAVYLCASSLDSTSGGYEQYFGPGTRLTVT.

This clonotype was seen repeatedly, ten times or more. The chain couples TRBV6-5 to TRBJ1-5, with 8 nucleotides matching TRBD1. Trimming cost V 2 bases and J 5 bases; bases outside gene matches: 5. Germline CDR1 is MNHEY and CDR2 is SVGAGI. This CDR3 is 15 amino acids long. Here the CDR3 DNA reads TGTGCCAGCAGTTACGACGGACAGGGCTATCAGCCCCAGCATTTT. Residues: CASSYDGQGYQPQHF.

This clonotype was counted only a few times. The chain carries TRBV7-9 and TRBJ1-1; D not certain. From germline, CDR1 is SEHNR and CDR2 FQNEAQ (reference sequence). CDR3 size: 12 residues. V was trimmed by 6 bases and J by 3 bases, leaving 8 bases between them. This CDR3 reads CASRREDTEAFF. CDR3 sequence (DNA): TGTGCCAGCAGACGGGAGGACACTGAAGCTTTCTTT.

This clonotype appeared a few times. The chain couples TRBV6-2 or TRBV6-3 to TRBJ2-7, with 13 positions matching TRBD2. The CDR3 consists of 16 residues. V gave up 5 bases and J gave up 3 bases; unmatched junction bases: 7. Germline-derived CDR1 and CDR2 are MNHEY and SVGEGT. This CDR3 reads CASSTSGTSGVYEQYF. CDR3 in DNA: TGTGCCAGCAGTACCTCCGGGACTAGCGGGGTCTACGAGCAGTACTTC.

CDR3 in DNA: TGTGCCATCAGCGACCATACACAGGGGGCCGATGAGCAGTTCTTC. Protein: CAISDHTQGADEQFF. This chain joins TRBV10-3 and TRBJ2-1, with 9 bases fitting TRBD1. Germline V lookup: CDR1 ENHRY, CDR2 SYGVKD. Germline trimming cut 6 bases from V and 8 bases from J; bases unmatched to any gene: 11. This CDR3 has 15 residues.

The sample holds many counts of this clonotype. V and J are TRBV28 and TRBJ2-1, with 7 bases fitting TRBD2. The CDR3 totals 15 residues. V dropped 4 bases and J dropped 4; count of bases not matched to a gene: 7. The germline V gene has CDR1 MDHEN and CDR2 SYDVKM. Here the CDR3 reads CASSSPSGPYNEQFF. The DNA of the CDR3 is TGTGCCAGCAGTTCCCCTAGCGGCCCTTACAATGAGCAGTTCTTC.

This chain links TRBV5-1 with TRBJ2-3, with 13 bases fitting TRBD2. V shed 6 bases and J 4 bases; nucleotides not matched to a gene: 20. The germline gives CDR1 SGHRS, CDR2 YFSETQ. The CDR3 contains 20 residues. CDR3 loop: CASKRSGLAGINRGSDTQYF. CDR3 DNA: TGCGCCAGCAAACGATCGGGACTAGCGGGAATTAACAGGGGATCAGATACGCAGTATTTT.

This clonotype was picked up many times. The chain has TRBV5-1 and TRBJ1-5; D is ambiguous. The germline V gene has CDR1 SGHRS and CDR2 YFSETQ. The CDR3 length is 14 residues. Between the trimmed V and J ends, which lost 1 base and 2 bases, there was a span of 7 bases. The CDR3 spells CASSLLGGNQPQHF. CDR3 nucleotides: TGCGCCAGCAGCTTGCTCGGCGGCAATCAGCCCCAGCATTTT.

This clonotype has at least ten counts. This chain connects TRBV19 to TRBJ2-5; 7 nucleotides agree with TRBD1. From germline, CDR1 is LNHDA and CDR2 SQIVND (reference sequence). V was clipped by 6 bases and J by 4 bases; unmatched bases: 17. This CDR3 is built from 17 residues. The CDR3 nucleotides are TGTGCCAGTAGCCCTCGGACAGGCGGGCAAAGGGGAGAGACCCAGTACTTC. Translating gives CASSPRTGGQRGETQYF.

This clonotype was counted ten times or more. The chain carries TRBV11-2 and TRBJ2-2; 8 bases are shared with TRBD2. The junction had 4 bases not matched to a gene; V was cut back by 0 bases and J by 7 bases. The germline V gene has CDR1 SGHAT and CDR2 FQNNGV. The CDR3 sequence is 15 residues long. The CDR3 spells CASSLDPGGVGELFF. The CDR3 DNA is TGTGCCAGCAGCTTAGACCCGGGGGGGGTCGGGGAGCTGTTTTTT.

The table lists this clonotype with many counts. This chain links TRBV11-2 with TRBJ2-5, with D possibly being TRBD2 (5 bases). V was trimmed by 6 bases and J by 5 bases, leaving 19 bases between them. CDR3 length: 15 amino acids. Germline values: CDR1 SGHAT, CDR2 FQNNGV. CDR3 in amino acids: CASRELNGRGETQYF. In DNA form, the CDR3 reads TGTGCCAGCAGAGAGCTTAATGGCAGAGGGGAGACCCAGTACTTC. The variable domain in full, with the rest retrieved from reference TRBV11-2 and TRBJ2-5, is EAGVAQSPRYKIIEKRQSVAFWCNPISGHATLYWYQQILGQGPKLLIQFQNNGVVDDSQLPKDRFSAERLKGVDSTLKIQPAKLEDSAVYLCASRELNGRGETQYFGPGTRLLVL.

This clonotype was found many times. The V gene is TRBV29-1, the J gene TRBJ2-7; 14 bases align to TRBD2. V was clipped by 6 bases and J by 4 bases; unmatched bases: 2. CDR1 SQVTM and CDR2 ANQGSEA come from the germline V gene. CDR3 length: 13 residues. CDR3 amino acids: CSVGTSGSYEQYF. The CDR3 coding sequence is TGCAGCGTGGGGACTAGCGGGAGTTACGAGCAGTACTTC.

This clonotype was seen many times. The chain carries TRBV2 and TRBJ2-6; D uncertain. The CDR3 length is 16 residues. Per germline, CDR1 SNHLY and CDR2 FYNNEI. The ends were cut back, 7 bases at V and 0 bases at J, with 13 bases in the middle. The CDR3 sequence: CASTFGPGSGANVLTF. CDR3 DNA: TGTGCCAGCACCTTTGGGCCTGGCTCTGGGGCCAACGTCCTGACTTTC.

This clonotype has a handful of counts. This chain connects TRBV20-1 to TRBJ2-4, with a weak D call TRBD2 (6 bases). The length of the CDR3 is 15 residues. Germline CDR1 reads DFQATT; CDR2 reads SNEGSKA (reference sequence). Trimming pared 8 bases from V and 3 bases from J, leaving 20 bases between. CDR3 amino acids: CSTSAGPRDKNIQYF. For the CDR3, the DNA is TGCAGTACCTCGGCGGGACCAAGAGACAAAAACATTCAGTACTTC.

The chain uses TRBV3-1 and TRBJ1-2; TRBD1 aligns across 10 bases. Unmatched junction bases numbered 7, after V lost 4 bases and J lost 8 bases. The CDR3 is 14 amino acids. Germline V gives CDR1 LGHDT, CDR2 YNNKEL (reference sequence). The DNA of the CDR3 is TGTGCCAGCAGCCTCCTGGACAGGGGGAAGGGCTACACCTTC. Translating it yields CASSLLDRGKGYTF.

This chain links TRBV7-6 with TRBJ2-7; D not resolved. CDR1 SGHVS and CDR2 FNYEAQ come from the germline V gene. Trimming stripped 5 bases from V and 0 bases from J, with 14 bases between. CDR3 length: 15 residues. For the CDR3, the DNA is TGTGCCAGCAGCACTTCGGACGGAACCTCCTACGAGCAGTACTTC. It translates to CASSTSDGTSYEQYF. Looking up the rest from reference TRBV7-6 and TRBJ2-7 gives the full variable domain: GAGVSQSPRYKVTKRGQDVALRCDPISGHVSLYWYRQALGQGPEFLTYFNYEAQQDKSGLPNDRFSAERPEGSISTLTIQRTEQRDSAMYRCASSTSDGTSYEQYFGPGTRLTVT.

The V call is TRBV4-2, the J call TRBJ2-7; 12 bases are shared with TRBD2. CDR3 length: 17 residues. The germline gives CDR1 LGHNA, CDR2 YNFKEQ. J was trimmed by 4 bases and V by 2 bases; bases with no gene match: 9. The chain's CDR3 is CASSQNLAGGPRYEQYF. For the CDR3, the DNA is TGTGCCAGCAGCCAAAATCTAGCGGGAGGGCCAAGGTACGAGCAGTACTTC.